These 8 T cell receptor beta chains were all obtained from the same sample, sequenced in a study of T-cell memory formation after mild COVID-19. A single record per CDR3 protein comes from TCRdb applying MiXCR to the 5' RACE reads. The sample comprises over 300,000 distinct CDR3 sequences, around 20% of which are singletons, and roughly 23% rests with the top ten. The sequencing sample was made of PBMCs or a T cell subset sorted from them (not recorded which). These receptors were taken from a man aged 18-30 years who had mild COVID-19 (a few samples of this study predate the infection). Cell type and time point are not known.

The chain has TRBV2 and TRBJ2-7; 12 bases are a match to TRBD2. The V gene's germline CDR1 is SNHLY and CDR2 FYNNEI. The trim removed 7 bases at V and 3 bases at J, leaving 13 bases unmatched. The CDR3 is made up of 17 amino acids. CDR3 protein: CASTPGLSTSGGYEQYF. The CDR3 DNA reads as TGTGCCAGCACACCAGGGCTCTCGACTAGCGGGGGCTACGAGCAGTACTTC.

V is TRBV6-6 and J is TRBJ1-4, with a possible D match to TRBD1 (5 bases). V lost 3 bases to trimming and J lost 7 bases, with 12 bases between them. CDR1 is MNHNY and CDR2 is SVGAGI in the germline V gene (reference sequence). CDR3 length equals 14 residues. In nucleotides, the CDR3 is TGTGCCAGCAGTTATCGGGGGGACGGTGAAAAACTGTTTTTT. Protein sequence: CASSYRGDGEKLFF.

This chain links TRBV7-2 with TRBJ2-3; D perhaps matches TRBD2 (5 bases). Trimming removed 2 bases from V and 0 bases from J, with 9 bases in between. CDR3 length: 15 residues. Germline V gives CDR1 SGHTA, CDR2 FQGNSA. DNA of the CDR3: TGTGCCAGCAGCTTACGAGCGGAGAGCACAGATACGCAGTATTTT. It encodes CASSLRAESTDTQYF.

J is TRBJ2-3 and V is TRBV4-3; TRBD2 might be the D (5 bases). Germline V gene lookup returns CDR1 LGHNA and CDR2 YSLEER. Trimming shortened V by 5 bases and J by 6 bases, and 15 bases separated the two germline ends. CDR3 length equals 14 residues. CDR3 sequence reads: CASSLRGGSDTQYF. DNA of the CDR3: TGCGCCAGCAGCTTACGGGGTGGTTCCGATACGCAGTATTTT.

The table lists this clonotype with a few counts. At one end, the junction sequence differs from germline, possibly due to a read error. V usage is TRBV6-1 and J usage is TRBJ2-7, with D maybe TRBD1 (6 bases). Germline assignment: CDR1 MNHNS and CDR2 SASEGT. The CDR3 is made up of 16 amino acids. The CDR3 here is CASREGRGRGYYEQYF. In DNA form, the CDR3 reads TGTGCCAGCAGAGAAGGAAGGGGCAGGGGATACTACGAGCAGTACTTC.

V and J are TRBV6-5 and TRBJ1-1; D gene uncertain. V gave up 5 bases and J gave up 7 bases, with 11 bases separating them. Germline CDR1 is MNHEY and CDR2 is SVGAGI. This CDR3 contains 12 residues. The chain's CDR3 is CASSTSRREAFF. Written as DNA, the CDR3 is TGTGCCAGCAGTACTTCCAGGCGTGAAGCTTTCTTT.

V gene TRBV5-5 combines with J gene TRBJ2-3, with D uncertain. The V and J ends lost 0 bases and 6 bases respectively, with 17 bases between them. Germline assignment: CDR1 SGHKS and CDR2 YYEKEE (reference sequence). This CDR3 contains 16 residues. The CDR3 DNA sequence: TGTGCCAGCAGCTTGGCTCCTTTGAGTTCTGGGGATACGCAGTATTTT. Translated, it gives CASSLAPLSSGDTQYF.

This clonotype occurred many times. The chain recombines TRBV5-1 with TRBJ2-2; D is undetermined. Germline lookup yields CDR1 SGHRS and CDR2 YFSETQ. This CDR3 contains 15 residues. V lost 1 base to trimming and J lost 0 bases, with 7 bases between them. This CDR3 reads CASSLNAANTGELFF. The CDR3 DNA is TGCGCCAGCAGCTTGAACGCTGCGAACACCGGGGAGCTGTTTTTT. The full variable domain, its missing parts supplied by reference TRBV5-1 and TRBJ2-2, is KAGVTQTPRYLIKTRGQQVTLSCSPISGHRSVSWYQQTPGQGLQFLFEYFSETQRNKGNFPGRFSGRQFSNSRSEMNVSTLELGDSALYLCASSLNAANTGELFFGEGSRLTVL.